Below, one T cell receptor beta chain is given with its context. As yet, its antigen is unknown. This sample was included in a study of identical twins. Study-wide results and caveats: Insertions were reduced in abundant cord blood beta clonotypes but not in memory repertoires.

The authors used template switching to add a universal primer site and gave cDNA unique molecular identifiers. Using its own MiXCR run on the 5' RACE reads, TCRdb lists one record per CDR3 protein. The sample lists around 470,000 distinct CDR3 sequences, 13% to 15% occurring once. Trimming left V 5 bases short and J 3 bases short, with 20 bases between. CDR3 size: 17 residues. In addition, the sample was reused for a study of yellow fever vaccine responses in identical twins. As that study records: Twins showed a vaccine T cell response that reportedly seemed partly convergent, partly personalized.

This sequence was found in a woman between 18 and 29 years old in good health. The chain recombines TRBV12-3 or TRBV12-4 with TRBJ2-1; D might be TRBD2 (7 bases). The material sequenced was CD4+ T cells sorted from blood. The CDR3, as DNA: TGTGCCAGCAGTCAATACCAAGGGGGAGGGGGCTACAATGAGCAGTTCTTC. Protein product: CASSQYQGGGGYNEQFF.